The 10 T cell receptor beta chains presented below share a single source sample, sequenced in a study of lymphopenia after photon versus proton radiotherapy (dated by TCRdb to about 2019). The library was built by means of the immunoSEQ multiplex PCR assay. The source is immuneACCESS, and TCRdb retained only in-frame sequences with V and J called. Part of the clones is not carried over; for the studies checked, unresolved V genes explain less than half of this, and the remainder is unexplained. In all, the sample holds tens of thousands of clones, and 85% of those were seen once. Roughly a sixth of the sample is taken by the ten largest. Material: peripheral blood, obtained from a patient treated with photon-based radiotherapy. Receptors originate from a man aged 60 to 69 with pancreatic cancer.

This clone was counted between two and nine times. The chain is built from TRBV7-9 and TRBJ2-3; 9 bases match TRBD2. CDR1 and CDR2 (germline): SEHNR, FQNEAQ (reference sequence). Losses at the gene ends were 5 bases for V and 1 base for J; bases not matched to a gene: 13. The CDR3 extends over 18 amino acids. This CDR3 is CASSGIAGALPGTDTQYF. CDR3 nucleotide sequence: TGTGCCAGCAGCGGCATAGCGGGGGCCCTCCCGGGCACAGATACGCAGTATTTT.

This rearrangement joins TRBV10-3 to TRBJ2-7; no clear D gene. V lost 0 bases to trimming and J lost 6 bases, with 3 bases between them. The CDR3 spans 11 residues. The germline V gene has CDR1 ENHRY and CDR2 SYGVKD. DNA for the CDR3: TGTGCCATCAGTGAGTCCCGCGAGCAGTACTTC. Its translation: CAISESREQYF.

V is TRBV6-1 and J is TRBJ2-7; maybe TRBD2 (6 bases). The CDR3 is made up of 16 amino acids. Germline V gene data show CDR1 as MNHNS and CDR2 as SASEGT. The germline V and J ends were trimmed by 0 bases and 2 bases, with 14 bases remaining between them. CDR3 amino acids: CASSEASWEDPYEQYF. The CDR3 bases are TGTGCCAGCAGTGAAGCCTCGTGGGAGGATCCCTACGAGCAGTACTTC.

The chain couples TRBV6-1 to TRBJ2-1; 11 nucleotides line up with TRBD2. Germline V lookup: CDR1 MNHNS, CDR2 SASEGT. Trimming cost V 4 bases and J 4 bases; bases outside gene matches: 6. The CDR3 contains 16 residues. The CDR3 DNA reads as TGTGCCAGCAGTGTTTCAGGGACTAGCGGATACAATGAGCAGTTCTTC. Translated: CASSVSGTSGYNEQFF.

The CDR3 is CASSLADRGGYEQYF. CDR3 sequence (DNA): TGTGCCAGCAGCTTAGCAGACAGGGGAGGATACGAGCAGTACTTC. J is TRBJ2-7 and V is TRBV11-1; 8 bases match TRBD1. V shed 0 bases, J shed 4 bases, and the junction held 5 bases outside the gene matches. From germline, CDR1 is SGHAT and CDR2 FQDESV (reference sequence). The CDR3 totals 15 residues.

This clone showed up just once. The CDR3 protein is CASSPDRAHSPLHF. In DNA, the CDR3 is TGTGCCAGCAGCCCGGACAGGGCTCATTCACCCCTCCACTTT. The chain employs TRBV7-9 and TRBJ1-6, with 8 bases identical to TRBD1. The junction had 5 bases not matched to a gene; V was cut back by 5 bases and J by 8 bases. This CDR3 spans 14 amino acids. Germline CDR1 is SEHNR and CDR2 is FQNEAQ (reference sequence).

The chain combines TRBV19 with TRBJ1-5; D possibly corresponds to TRBD1 (6 bases). Trimming pared 7 bases from V and 1 base from J, leaving 11 bases between. This CDR3 is 14 amino acids long. Per germline, CDR1 LNHDA and CDR2 SQIVND (reference sequence). CDR3: CASNTGWSNQPQHF. Written as DNA, the CDR3 is TGTGCCAGTAACACAGGGTGGAGCAATCAGCCCCAGCATTTT.

This clone was recorded a few times. The rearrangement links TRBV11-2 to TRBJ1-2; D remains ambiguous. V lost 5 bases to trimming and J lost 4 bases, with 11 bases between them. CDR3 length: 13 residues. Per the germline V gene, CDR1 is SGHAT and CDR2 is FQNNGV. In DNA form, the CDR3 reads TGTGCCAGCAGCCAAAGGGTTCCCTATGGCTACACCTTC. Amino acid sequence: CASSQRVPYGYTF.

The chain carries TRBV7-2 and TRBJ2-5, with TRBD2 matching 7 bases. V shed 2 bases and J 2 bases; nucleotides not matched to a gene: 8. This CDR3 spans 16 amino acids. Germline CDR1 is SGHTA and CDR2 is FQGNSA. In DNA form, the CDR3 reads TGTGCCAGCAGCTTAACGGCGGGGGATAAACAAGAGACCCAGTACTTC. Protein: CASSLTAGDKQETQYF.

This clone has just one count. The chain is built from TRBV11-3 and TRBJ2-1; possibly TRBD1 for D (5 bases). The V and J ends lost 3 bases and 3 bases respectively, with 12 bases between them. The germline V gene encodes CDR1 SGHNT and CDR2 YENEEA. The CDR3 covers 15 residues. CDR3 bases: TGTGCCAGCAGCTTTTATGCAGGGAACTACAATGAGCAGTTCTTC. Protein sequence: CASSFYAGNYNEQFF.